The 31 T cell receptor beta chains below were found in one sample sequenced in a study of OX40 agonist ivuxolimab in advanced cancers. Sequencing was performed with immunoSEQ multiplex PCR; in TCRdb, only in-frame clones are kept and a portion is missing. The sample records tens of thousands of clones, 84% being singletons. Here the sequenced sample was CD4+ or CD8+ T cells sorted from blood, taken in a trial of the OX40 agonist ivuxolimab. The origin of the receptors is an adult with an advanced solid tumor such as melanoma, head and neck, liver or kidney cancer.

The chain couples TRBV5-4 to TRBJ1-1; 11 bases fit TRBD1. The CDR3 loop spans 14 amino acids. The junction had 4 bases not matched to a gene; V was cut back by 6 bases and J by 3 bases. CDR1 SGHNT and CDR2 YYREEE come from the germline V gene (reference sequence). The CDR3 nucleotides are TGTGCCAGCACGAGGGACAGGGGGGACACTGAAGCTTTCTTT. Amino acid sequence: CASTRDRGDTEAFF.

The chain recombines TRBV10-3 with TRBJ1-1; D may be TRBD1 (6 bases). The ends were cut back, 4 bases at V and 0 bases at J, with 12 bases in the middle. Germline V gene lookup returns CDR1 ENHRY and CDR2 SYGVKD. The CDR3 is 15 amino acids. The CDR3 nucleotides are TGTGCCATCAGTGTCCGGGGGCAGCTGAACACTGAAGCTTTCTTT. Translated: CAISVRGQLNTEAFF.

The chain is built from TRBV11-3 and TRBJ2-7, with TRBD1 matching over 7 bases. V was clipped by 5 bases and J by 3 bases; unmatched bases: 10. Germline CDR1 is SGHNT and CDR2 is YENEEA. This CDR3 contains 15 residues. The CDR3: CASSPSRGPIYEQYF. The DNA of the CDR3 is TGTGCCAGCAGCCCGAGTAGGGGGCCCATCTACGAGCAGTACTTC.

CDR3: CASSARATHSGGTEAFF. In nucleotides, the CDR3 is TGCGCCAGCAGCGCAAGAGCTACGCATAGCGGAGGCACTGAAGCTTTCTTT. V gene TRBV4-1 combines with J gene TRBJ1-1; D not resolved. The ends were cut back, 5 bases at V and 4 bases at J, with 23 bases in the middle. CDR1 MGHRA and CDR2 YSYEKL come from the germline V gene. The CDR3 extends over 17 amino acids.

This rearrangement joins TRBV6-5 to TRBJ1-4, with D perhaps matching TRBD1 (6 bases). V lost 6 bases and J 7 bases, leaving 15 bases between the germline ends. CDR1 is MNHEY, CDR2 SVGAGI, per germline. This CDR3 comprises 14 residues. The DNA for the CDR3 is TGTGCCAGCAGACGCGTAGGGGGGCGTGAAAAACTGTTTTTT. This codes for CASRRVGGREKLFF.

The V and J genes are TRBV5-6 and TRBJ2-1; 7 nucleotides match TRBD2. This CDR3 region has 16 residues. The germline V gene has CDR1 SGHDT and CDR2 YYEEEE. The ends lost 5 bases at V and 1 base at J; junction bases unmatched: 9. CDR3 bases: TGTGCCAGCAGTTCGATCGGGGGGAAATCCTACAATGAGCAGTTCTTC. It encodes CASSSIGGKSYNEQFF.

This chain connects TRBV4-2 to TRBJ1-5, with 7 bases matching TRBD1. J was trimmed by 4 bases and V by 0 bases; bases with no gene match: 3. Germline values: CDR1 LGHNA, CDR2 YNFKEQ. The CDR3 runs to 15 residues. The CDR3 sequence is CASSQEGQQNQPQHF. The CDR3 region has the DNA TGTGCCAGCAGCCAAGAGGGACAGCAGAATCAGCCCCAGCATTTT.

The gene calls are TRBV11-2 and TRBJ2-3; 7 bases align to TRBD1. There are 15 residues in the CDR3. Germline CDR1 and CDR2: SGHAT and FQNNGV. V was clipped by 5 bases and J by 0 bases; unmatched bases: 5. The CDR3 bases are TGTGCCAGCAGCCCCACAGGGGCAAGCACAGATACGCAGTATTTT. Translated: CASSPTGASTDTQYF. The full variable domain, with the rest looked up from reference TRBV11-2 and TRBJ2-3, is EAGVAQSPRYKIIEKRQSVAFWCNPISGHATLYWYQQILGQGPKLLIQFQNNGVVDDSQLPKDRFSAERLKGVDSTLKIQPAKLEDSAVYLCASSPTGASTDTQYFGPGTRLTVL.

This chain connects TRBV5-5 to TRBJ1-6, with TRBD1 matching over 8 bases. J lost 7 bases, V lost 4 bases, and 7 bases had no gene match. CDR3 size: 15 residues. Per germline, CDR1 SGHKS and CDR2 YYEKEE (reference sequence). CDR3 coding DNA: TGTGCCAGCAGCCCTTCGCAGGGGGCGAATTCACCCCTCCACTTT. It translates to CASSPSQGANSPLHF. Based on the CDR3 plus reference TRBV5-5 and TRBJ1-6, the full variable domain is DAGVTQSPTHLIKTRGQQVTLRCSPISGHKSVSWYQQVLGQGPQFIFQYYEKEERGRGNFPDRFSARQFPNYSSELNVNALLLGDSALYLCASSPSQGANSPLHFGNGTRLTVT.

This chain joins TRBV7-8 and TRBJ2-5; D may be TRBD2 (6 bases). Trimming took 8 bases from V and 6 from J, leaving 19 bases between them. The germline gives CDR1 SGHVS, CDR2 FQNEAQ. CDR3 length: 14 amino acids. CDR3: CASLGLQVLQTQYF. The CDR3, as DNA: TGTGCCAGCTTGGGACTCCAGGTACTGCAGACCCAGTACTTC.

This clone was seen a handful of times. J is TRBJ2-5 and V is TRBV5-1; TRBD1 is a possible D gene (6 bases). Deletions cut 0 bases from V and 5 bases from J, with 20 bases between. CDR3 length: 17 residues. Germline CDR1 SGHRS, CDR2 YFSETQ. The CDR3 reads CASSLEQGLAVGETQYF. In DNA, the CDR3 is TGCGCCAGCAGCTTGGAACAGGGATTAGCAGTAGGGGAGACCCAGTACTTC.

The V gene is TRBV6-1, the J gene TRBJ1-5; maybe TRBD1 (6 bases). Germline values: CDR1 MNHNS, CDR2 SASEGT. This CDR3 has 12 amino acids. DNA of the CDR3: TGTGCTAATGGGGGGCAGGGTCAGCCCCAGCATTTT. This codes for CANGGQGQPQHF.

The rearrangement joins TRBV10-3 to TRBJ1-1; no clear D. The CDR3 is 13 amino acids. Germline V CDR1 and CDR2: ENHRY, SYGVKD. Trimming took off 0 bases at V and 3 bases at J, with 5 bases between the two ends. CDR3 DNA sequence: TGTGCCATCAGTGAGTCTGCCTACACTGAAGCTTTCTTT. This codes for CAISESAYTEAFF.

V gene TRBV27 combines with J gene TRBJ1-4; no firm D call. Germline assignment: CDR1 MNHEY and CDR2 SMNVEV (reference sequence). The CDR3 is 13 amino acids. Trimming pared 3 bases from V and 7 bases from J, leaving 9 bases between. The CDR3 sequence: CASSFKEGEKLFF. In DNA form, the CDR3 reads TGTGCCAGCAGTTTCAAAGAGGGTGAAAAACTGTTTTTT.

Worth noting for this clone: The same CDR3 arises from other DNA sequences in this sample as well. V gene TRBV7-2 combines with J gene TRBJ1-5; D remains unclear. Germline CDR1 reads SGHTA; CDR2 reads FQGNSA. Trimming cost V 0 bases and J 3 bases, with 6 bases left between them. CDR3 length: 14 amino acids. Here the CDR3 DNA reads TGTGCCAGCAGCTTAGCTACAGCCAATCAGCCCCAGCATTTT. Its protein product is CASSLATANQPQHF. Combining the CDR3 with reference TRBV7-2 and TRBJ1-5 gives the whole variable domain GAGVSQSPSNKVTEKGKDVELRCDPISGHTALYWYRQSLGQGLEFLIYFQGNSAPDKSGLPSDRFSAERTGGSVSTLTIQRTQQEDSAVYLCASSLATANQPQHFGDGTRLSIL.

This clone was picked up a small number of times. Here the CDR3 DNA reads TGTGCCAGCAGCTTACTCTCAGCACCGACAGATACGCAGTATTTT. Its translation: CASSLLSAPTDTQYF. This rearrangement joins TRBV7-3 to TRBJ2-3; D is ambiguous. The germline V gene encodes CDR1 SGHTA and CDR2 FQGTGA. This CDR3 has 15 amino acids. V shed 2 bases and J shed 3 bases, with 12 bases lying between them.

This chain connects TRBV15 to TRBJ2-5, with D tentatively TRBD2 (5 bases). The CDR3 totals 14 residues. V gave up 1 base and J gave up 5 bases, with 11 bases separating them. Germline CDR1 LNHNV, CDR2 YYDKDF (reference sequence). The CDR3 sequence is CATSRGGIEETQYF. CDR3 sequence (DNA): TGTGCCACCAGCAGAGGAGGGATCGAGGAGACCCAGTACTTC. The whole variable domain, remainder taken from reference TRBV15 and TRBJ2-5, is DAMVIQNPRYQVTQFGKPVTLSCSQTLNHNVMYWYQQKSSQAPKLLFHYYDKDFNNEADTPDNFQSRRPNTSFCFLDIRSPGLGDTAMYLCATSRGGIEETQYFGPGTRLLVL.

DNA for the CDR3: TGCGCCAGCAGCGCGGGACTCCAAGAGACCCAGTACTTC. Its translation is CASSAGLQETQYF. The chain carries TRBV5-1 and TRBJ2-5; TRBD2 might be the D (6 bases). Germline V CDR1 and CDR2: SGHRS, YFSETQ. Trimming left V 4 bases short and J 1 base short, with 8 bases between. CDR3 size: 13 residues. The full variable domain, in which reference TRBV5-1 and TRBJ2-5 provide the parts outside the CDR3, is KAGVTQTPRYLIKTRGQQVTLSCSPISGHRSVSWYQQTPGQGLQFLFEYFSETQRNKGNFPGRFSGRQFSNSRSEMNVSTLELGDSALYLCASSAGLQETQYFGPGTRLLVL.

The chain recombines TRBV7-3 with TRBJ2-3; D unclear. The CDR3 runs to 14 residues. The V end was cut by 3 bases, the J end by 2 bases, with 9 bases between. The V gene's germline CDR1 is SGHTA and CDR2 FQGTGA. The CDR3 loop is CASSFRSSTDTQYF. CDR3 nucleotide sequence: TGTGCCAGCAGCTTCAGGTCCTCCACAGATACGCAGTATTTT.

This chain uses TRBV11-3 with TRBJ2-1; 9 bases fit TRBD1. Unmatched junction bases numbered 12, after V lost 1 base and J lost 8 bases. In germline, CDR1 is SGHNT, CDR2 YENEEA. This CDR3 has 17 residues. CDR3 loop: CASSLAWGGQGVDEQFF. CDR3 nucleotides: TGTGCCAGCAGCTTAGCCTGGGGGGGACAGGGCGTAGATGAGCAGTTCTTC. The full variable domain, in which reference TRBV11-3 and TRBJ2-1 provide the parts outside the CDR3, is EAGVVQSPRYKIIEKKQPVAFWCNPISGHNTLYWYLQNLGQGPELLIRYENEEAVDDSQLPKDRFSAERLKGVDSTLKIQPAELGDSAVYLCASSLAWGGQGVDEQFFGPGTRLTVL.

The chain joins TRBV7-2 to TRBJ2-2, with 8 positions matching TRBD2. The V segment lost 4 bases and the J segment 6 bases; nucleotides outside the gene matches: 7. CDR3 length: 15 residues. From germline, CDR1 is SGHTA and CDR2 FQGNSA. The CDR3 DNA reads as TGTGCCAGCAGCTACCCCGGGGGGGCTTCCGGGGAGCTGTTTTTT. It specifies CASSYPGGASGELFF.

This chain connects TRBV7-3 to TRBJ1-1; D is possibly TRBD1 (5 bases). The CDR3 consists of 13 residues. The V gene's germline CDR1 is SGHTA and CDR2 FQGTGA. With 9 bases removed from V and 6 bases from J, the gap between germline ends came to 17 bases. The CDR3 protein is CASRQRLNAEAFF. DNA for the CDR3: TGTGCCAGTAGACAGCGCCTTAACGCTGAAGCTTTCTTT. The full variable domain, completed using reference TRBV7-3 and TRBJ1-1, is GAGVSQTPSNKVTEKGKYVELRCDPISGHTALYWYRQSLGQGPEFLIYFQGTGAADDSGLPNDRFFAVRPEGSVSTLKIQRTERGDSAVYLCASRQRLNAEAFFGQGTRLTVV.

This chain connects TRBV5-1 to TRBJ1-2, with 9 positions matching TRBD1. Germline CDR1 is SGHRS and CDR2 is YFSETQ. CDR3 length: 15 amino acids. The V segment lost 6 bases and the J segment 1 base; nucleotides outside the gene matches: 7. The CDR3 sequence: CASTEQGAGNYGYTF. CDR3 nucleotides: TGCGCCAGCACCGAACAGGGGGCTGGTAACTATGGCTACACCTTC.

This clone turned up a few times. The gene calls are TRBV2 and TRBJ2-5; D call uncertain. The germline gives CDR1 SNHLY, CDR2 FYNNEI. V lost 7 bases, J lost 8 bases, and 11 bases lay in between. This CDR3 spans 11 amino acids. CDR3 residues: CASMVARTQYF. CDR3 in DNA: TGTGCCAGCATGGTGGCCCGAACCCAGTACTTC. Drawing the rest from reference TRBV2 and TRBJ2-5, the complete variable domain is EPEVTQTPSHQVTQMGQEVILRCVPISNHLYFYWYRQILGQKVEFLVSFYNNEISEKSEIFDDQFSVERPDGSNFTLKIRSTKLEDSAMYFCASMVARTQYFGPGTRLLVL.

This clone was seen a handful of times. J is TRBJ1-2 and V is TRBV25-1; perhaps TRBD1 as D (5 bases). Trimming took 4 bases from V and 5 from J, leaving 17 bases between them. The CDR3 covers 15 residues. Germline CDR1 reads MGHDK; CDR2 reads SYGVNS. The DNA of the CDR3 is TGTGCCAGCAGTGCCGGGGACTTGGGCTCATATGGCTACACCTTC. It translates to CASSAGDLGSYGYTF.

The chain employs TRBV7-9 and TRBJ1-1; D remains ambiguous. Trimming took 3 bases from V and 0 from J, leaving 5 bases between them. Per germline, CDR1 SEHNR and CDR2 FQNEAQ (reference sequence). The CDR3 covers 13 residues. The CDR3 sequence is CASSFSLNTEAFF. For the CDR3, the DNA is TGTGCCAGCAGCTTTTCGCTGAACACTGAAGCTTTCTTT. Supplemented by reference TRBV7-9 and TRBJ1-1, the full variable domain reads DTGVSQNPRHKITKRGQNVTFRCDPISEHNRLYWYRQTLGQGPEFLTYFQNEAQLEKSRLLSDRFSAERPKGSFSTLEIQRTEQGDSAMYLCASSFSLNTEAFFGQGTRLTVV.

In its sample, this clone was seen many times. J is TRBJ2-1 and V is TRBV2; 9 nucleotides match TRBD2. The CDR3 totals 14 residues. Germline V gene lookup returns CDR1 SNHLY and CDR2 FYNNEI. V dropped 1 base and J dropped 6; count of bases not matched to a gene: 1. The DNA for the CDR3 is TGTGCCAGCAGTGAAGTGCGGGGGGGCAATGAGCAGTTCTTC. Protein product: CASSEVRGGNEQFF.

CDR3 region: CASTTNAGQNTEAFF. The CDR3, as DNA: TGTGCCAGCACGACCAACGCAGGGCAGAACACTGAAGCTTTCTTT. This rearrangement joins TRBV18 to TRBJ1-1, with D possibly being TRBD1 (5 bases). The CDR3 length is 15 residues. Germline lookup yields CDR1 KGHSH and CDR2 LQKENI. V was cut by 8 bases and J by 1 base, with 17 bases left in between.

The chain joins TRBV5-4 to TRBJ1-6; 7 bases fit TRBD1. Germline V lookup: CDR1 SGHNT, CDR2 YYREEE (reference sequence). After removal of 0 bases from V and 7 bases from J, the junction contained 4 bases not matched to a gene. This CDR3 has 15 residues. The CDR3, as DNA: TGTGCCAGCAGCTTGGAACCAGGGGGAAATTCACCCCTCCACTTT. Its protein product is CASSLEPGGNSPLHF. Complete variable domain (other parts from reference TRBV5-4 and TRBJ1-6): ETGVTQSPTHLIKTRGQQVTLRCSSQSGHNTVSWYQQALGQGPQFIFQYYREEENGRGNFPPRFSGLQFPNYSSELNVNALELDDSALYLCASSLEPGGNSPLHFGNGTRLTVT.

The chain joins TRBV11-1 to TRBJ2-5; no firm D call. The CDR3 covers 12 residues. Germline V gene sequence: CDR1 SGHAT, CDR2 FQDESV (reference sequence). V lost 2 bases to trimming and J lost 0 bases, with 1 base between them. The CDR3 reads CASSLNQETQYF. The DNA for the CDR3 is TGTGCCAGCAGCTTAAACCAAGAGACCCAGTACTTC. Full variable domain (missing parts from reference TRBV11-1 and TRBJ2-5): EAEVAQSPRYKITEKSQAVAFWCDPISGHATLYWYRQILGQGPELLVQFQDESVVDDSQLPKDRFSAERLKGVDSTLKIQPAELGDSAMYLCASSLNQETQYFGPGTRLLVL.

The genes are TRBV28 and TRBJ1-4; 8 nucleotides line up with TRBD1. Germline V gene sequence: CDR1 MDHEN, CDR2 SYDVKM. V shed 0 bases, J shed 1 base, and the junction held 19 bases outside the gene matches. This CDR3 contains 22 residues. This CDR3 is CASSLWLPRPGQETLTNEKLFF. CDR3 in DNA: TGTGCCAGCAGTTTATGGCTACCACGACCGGGACAGGAAACTTTAACTAATGAAAAACTGTTTTTT.